These 24 T cell receptor beta chains were all obtained from the same sample, sequenced in a study of PD-1 blockade in classical Hodgkin lymphoma. Assay: immunoSEQ multiplex PCR; the TCRdb copy retains only in-frame clones and omits some. The table includes 17,000 or so clones, roughly 85% detected once. Time point indicated: cycle 4 day 1 (C4D1), after five to seven weeks of nivolumab. Exposure to brentuximab vedotin varied, and each patient had relapsed following autologous stem cell transplantation. The sequences come from peripheral blood mononuclear cells (PBMCs), collected before the fourth cycle of nivolumab. These receptors originate from a human donor with classical Hodgkin lymphoma.

This sequence joins TRBV7-9 and TRBJ2-2, with D unclear. Trimming removed 5 bases from V and 7 bases from J, with 8 bases in between. The germline V gene encodes CDR1 SEHNR and CDR2 FQNEAQ (reference sequence). The CDR3 sequence is 12 residues long. CDR3 in amino acids: CASSRVGGELFF. The CDR3 region has the DNA TGTGCCAGCAGCCGGGTGGGCGGGGAGCTGTTTTTT.

The genes are TRBV6-5 and TRBJ1-3, with D unclear. The CDR3 has 15 amino acids. V was trimmed by 6 bases and J by 0 bases, leaving 12 bases between them. Per germline, CDR1 MNHEY and CDR2 SVGAGI. The CDR3 region is CASSPTQSSGNTIYF. CDR3 DNA sequence: TGTGCCAGCAGCCCGACACAGAGCTCTGGAAACACCATATATTTT.

The genes are TRBV5-1 and TRBJ1-4, with TRBD1 as a possible D gene (5 bases). The germline V and J ends were trimmed by 0 bases and 8 bases, with 14 bases remaining between them. Germline lookup yields CDR1 SGHRS and CDR2 YFSETQ. This CDR3 has 15 amino acids. CDR3 nucleotides: TGCGCCAGCAGCTTGGATCCAGGGCGGAACGAAAAACTGTTTTTT. It translates to CASSLDPGRNEKLFF.

In this sample, this clone turned up once. The gene calls are TRBV10-3 and TRBJ2-3, with 8 nucleotides matching TRBD2. Germline CDR1 ENHRY, CDR2 SYGVKD. CDR3 length: 14 residues. After removal of 10 bases from V and 1 base from J, the junction contained 7 bases not matched to a gene. As DNA, the CDR3 is TGTGCCACGAATGGGGGACTAGGCACAGATACGCAGTATTTT. Translating gives CATNGGLGTDTQYF.

The J gene is TRBJ1-1, the V gene TRBV7-8, with 12 bases matching TRBD1. This CDR3 contains 14 residues. V trimming: 6 bases; J trimming: 6 bases; junction bases outside the gene matches: 5. The germline gives CDR1 SGHVS, CDR2 FQNEAQ. The CDR3 is CASSTGQGASEAFF. The DNA for the CDR3 is TGTGCCAGCAGTACGGGACAGGGGGCTTCTGAAGCTTTCTTT.

The V and J genes are TRBV7-3 and TRBJ2-2; no reliable D call. Germline-derived CDR1 and CDR2 are SGHTA and FQGTGA. The length of the CDR3 is 13 residues. Trimming removed 3 bases at V and 2 bases at J, with 4 bases between. CDR3 in DNA: TGTGCCAGCAGCTTCGGAAACACCGGGGAGCTGTTTTTT. Translating gives CASSFGNTGELFF. Full variable domain (remainder filled in from reference TRBV7-3 and TRBJ2-2): GAGVSQTPSNKVTEKGKYVELRCDPISGHTALYWYRQSLGQGPEFLIYFQGTGAADDSGLPNDRFFAVRPEGSVSTLKIQRTERGDSAVYLCASSFGNTGELFFGEGSRLTVL.

V and J are TRBV7-2 and TRBJ2-3; 16 bases align to TRBD2. Germline V gene lookup returns CDR1 SGHTA and CDR2 FQGNSA. The CDR3 sequence is 16 residues long. Losses at the gene ends were 5 bases for V and 5 bases for J; bases not matched to a gene: 4. CDR3 DNA: TGTGCCAGCAGCACGGGACTAGCGGGGGGGCAAGATACGCAGTATTTT. As protein: CASSTGLAGGQDTQYF.

DNA of the CDR3: TGCGCCAGCAGCTTCCTCCCAGCAGGGAGTGGCAACATTCAGTACTTC. Its translation: CASSFLPAGSGNIQYF. The chain is built from TRBV5-1 and TRBJ2-4; D could derive from TRBD1 or TRBD2 (5 bases each). This CDR3 is built from 16 residues. V lost 2 bases and J lost 7, with 19 bases in between. Germline CDR1 SGHRS, CDR2 YFSETQ.

V gene TRBV4-3 combines with J gene TRBJ1-2; the D gene is possibly TRBD1 (5 bases). Germline values: CDR1 LGHNA, CDR2 YSLEER. CDR3 length: 14 amino acids. Trimming shortened V by 3 bases and J by 2 bases, and 10 bases separated the two germline ends. This CDR3 reads CASSQDQGNYGYTF. CDR3 nucleotide sequence: TGCGCCAGCAGCCAGGATCAGGGCAACTATGGCTACACCTTC.

The V gene is TRBV5-1, the J gene TRBJ2-5; 8 nucleotides align to TRBD2. Trimming at V came to 5 bases and at J to 7 bases, leaving 10 bases not matched to a gene. Per the germline V gene, CDR1 is SGHRS and CDR2 is YFSETQ. The CDR3 spans 14 residues. In DNA, the CDR3 is TGCGCCAGCAGTTCGGACAGCGGGGGAGGGACCCAGTACTTC. As protein: CASSSDSGGGTQYF.

The rearrangement joins TRBV5-1 to TRBJ2-1; D gene unclear. The germline CDR1 and CDR2 sequences are SGHRS and YFSETQ. The V and J ends lost 2 bases and 9 bases respectively, with 6 bases between them. This CDR3 comprises 11 residues. The DNA for the CDR3 is TGCGCCAGCAGCTTATCCGGTGAGCAGTTCTTC. It yields the protein CASSLSGEQFF.

The chain has TRBV5-1 and TRBJ1-4; a possible D gene is TRBD1 (5 bases). Germline V gene lookup returns CDR1 SGHRS and CDR2 YFSETQ. The V and J ends lost 4 bases and 8 bases respectively, with 18 bases between them. This CDR3 comprises 15 residues. CDR3 sequence reads: CASSLAGDSSEKLFF. In DNA form, the CDR3 reads TGCGCCAGCAGCCTCGCGGGGGATAGTTCGGAAAAACTGTTTTTT.

The chain recombines TRBV5-5 with TRBJ2-2; the D is unclear. V gave up 0 bases and J gave up 6 bases, with 12 bases separating them. In germline, CDR1 is SGHKS, CDR2 YYEKEE (reference sequence). CDR3 length equals 15 residues. CDR3 sequence: CASSLAADPPGELFF. The CDR3, as DNA: TGTGCCAGCAGCTTGGCGGCAGATCCCCCCGGGGAGCTGTTTTTT.

The J gene is TRBJ1-1, the V gene TRBV6-6, with D possibly being TRBD1 (6 bases). Germline V gene lookup returns CDR1 MNHNY and CDR2 SVGAGI (reference sequence). V was clipped by 6 bases and J by 1 base, with 18 bases between them. This CDR3 is 16 amino acids long. The CDR3 DNA sequence: TGTGCCAGCAGGGCAGGGGAAGGGGACGAGAACACTGAAGCTTTCTTT. It yields the protein CASRAGEGDENTEAFF.

This rearrangement joins TRBV5-1 to TRBJ1-2; 7 bases line up with TRBD1. In germline, CDR1 is SGHRS, CDR2 YFSETQ. The CDR3 length is 13 residues. Losses at the gene ends were 4 bases for V and 6 bases for J; bases not matched to a gene: 6. DNA of the CDR3: TGCGCCAGCAGCCTCCAGGGGGTTGATGGCTACACCTTC. It encodes CASSLQGVDGYTF. Together with reference TRBV5-1 and TRBJ1-2, the CDR3 gives the full variable domain: KAGVTQTPRYLIKTRGQQVTLSCSPISGHRSVSWYQQTPGQGLQFLFEYFSETQRNKGNFPGRFSGRQFSNSRSEMNVSTLELGDSALYLCASSLQGVDGYTFGSGTRLTVV.

The genes are TRBV5-1 and TRBJ2-3, with D hard to call. This CDR3 comprises 15 residues. Trimming removed 0 bases at V and 2 bases at J, with 10 bases between. CDR1 is SGHRS, CDR2 YFSETQ, per germline. CDR3 nucleotides: TGCGCCAGCAGCTTGGAAGGCTATCCCACAGATACGCAGTATTTT. It specifies CASSLEGYPTDTQYF.

The genes are TRBV5-1 and TRBJ2-7; D gene uncertain. The germline V and J ends were trimmed by 0 bases and 6 bases, with 13 bases remaining between them. Germline loops: CDR1 SGHRS, CDR2 YFSETQ. The CDR3 has 14 residues. The CDR3 is CASSLEGTLGEQYF. The DNA for the CDR3 is TGCGCCAGCAGCTTGGAAGGAACCCTAGGCGAGCAGTACTTC. The complete variable domain, with remaining parts taken from reference TRBV5-1 and TRBJ2-7, reads KAGVTQTPRYLIKTRGQQVTLSCSPISGHRSVSWYQQTPGQGLQFLFEYFSETQRNKGNFPGRFSGRQFSNSRSEMNVSTLELGDSALYLCASSLEGTLGEQYFGPGTRLTVT.

V and J are TRBV13 and TRBJ2-5; D is perhaps TRBD2 (6 bases). The J call may be wrong; the DNA end is better matched by TRBJ2-7. The germline V gene has CDR1 PRHDT and CDR2 FYEKMQ (reference sequence). CDR3 length equals 16 residues. The CDR3 DNA reads TGTGCCAGCAGCTCGCTGGGACTCGCGGCCGCCTACGAGCAGTACTTC. Translating gives CASSSLGLAAAYEQYF.

This clone is large by share. This chain joins TRBV2 and TRBJ1-5; D gene ambiguous. V was clipped by 2 bases and J by 0 bases, with 5 bases between them. The germline gives CDR1 SNHLY, CDR2 FYNNEI. This CDR3 contains 14 residues. The CDR3 loop is CASSESGSNQPQHF. The CDR3 DNA is TGTGCCAGCAGTGAATCAGGTAGCAATCAGCCCCAGCATTTT.

V usage is TRBV19 and J usage is TRBJ1-4; 9 nucleotides match TRBD1. The V gene's germline CDR1 is LNHDA and CDR2 SQIVND (reference sequence). V lost 10 bases and J lost 3; bases outside the gene matches: 9. The CDR3 totals 15 residues. CDR3 residues: CATSTGGRANEKLFF. DNA of the CDR3: TGTGCCACTTCTACAGGGGGCCGGGCTAATGAAAAACTGTTTTTT.

This chain joins TRBV6-1 and TRBJ2-5; 7 bases agree with TRBD1. V lost 2 bases and J lost 5; bases outside the gene matches: 14. CDR3 length: 17 amino acids. Per the germline V gene, CDR1 is MNHNS and CDR2 is SASEGT. In nucleotides, the CDR3 is TGTGCCAGCAGTGAACTTGGGGCCTCGACAGGGTTGGAGACCCAGTACTTC. Amino acid sequence: CASSELGASTGLETQYF.

The sample holds one count of this clone. The chain uses TRBV7-8 and TRBJ1-1; a possible D gene is TRBD1 (5 bases). The length of the CDR3 is 14 residues. Trimming removed 0 bases from V and 4 bases from J, with 9 bases in between. Germline-derived CDR1 and CDR2 are SGHVS and FQNEAQ. The CDR3 loop is CASSLAGGATEAFF. In DNA form, the CDR3 reads TGTGCCAGCAGCTTAGCCGGGGGAGCCACTGAAGCTTTCTTT.

The gene calls are TRBV5-1 and TRBJ2-3; D may be TRBD1 (6 bases). Germline lookup yields CDR1 SGHRS and CDR2 YFSETQ. The CDR3 totals 16 residues. The germline V and J ends were trimmed by 2 bases and 1 base, with 14 bases remaining between them. CDR3 bases: TGCGCCAGCAGCTTAAGACCGACAGGAGGCACAGATACGCAGTATTTT. This translates into CASSLRPTGGTDTQYF.

This chain joins TRBV25-1 and TRBJ1-1; maybe TRBD1 (5 bases). CDR1 and CDR2 (germline): MGHDK, SYGVNS. V dropped 8 bases and J dropped 5 bases, with 21 bases sitting between them. This CDR3 contains 15 residues. The CDR3 spells CASSKMGPRNTEAFF. The CDR3 region has the DNA TGTGCCAGCTCGAAGATGGGACCCCGAAATACTGAAGCTTTCTTT.